One and the same sample provided the 6 T cell receptor beta chains below, sequenced in a study of shared clonotypes between healthy human individuals. Naive CD8 cells lacked CD45RO, underwent positive selection for CCR7 and left out terminally differentiated effector memory CD45RA+ cells. Method: immunoSEQ multiplex PCR; TCRdb's copy keeps in-frame clones and lacks some. The sample holds hundreds of thousands of clones, roughly 95% seen once. Sequencing was done on a sample of naive CD8+ T cells sorted from blood. These TCRs come from a young woman in good health.

The count of this clone is one. The chain joins TRBV13 to TRBJ2-5; weak D call: TRBD1 (6 bases). The DNA end lines up better with TRBJ2-7; the J call may be wrong. There are 12 residues in the CDR3. The germline V gene encodes CDR1 PRHDT and CDR2 FYEKMQ (reference sequence). CDR3 bases: TGTGCCAGCACAACCCAAGGGGGCGAGCAGTACTTC. Translating gives CASTTQGGEQYF.

This sequence joins TRBV5-1 and TRBJ1-1; D gene ambiguous. V was shortened by 2 bases and J by 1 base, with 6 bases between the two germline ends. In germline, CDR1 is SGHRS, CDR2 YFSETQ. The CDR3 sequence is 13 residues long. CDR3 protein: CASSLTSNTEAFF. The DNA of the CDR3 is TGCGCCAGCAGCTTAACATCGAACACTGAAGCTTTCTTT. The whole variable domain, filled in from reference TRBV5-1 and TRBJ1-1, reads KAGVTQTPRYLIKTRGQQVTLSCSPISGHRSVSWYQQTPGQGLQFLFEYFSETQRNKGNFPGRFSGRQFSNSRSEMNVSTLELGDSALYLCASSLTSNTEAFFGQGTRLTVV.

The V gene is TRBV21-1, the J gene TRBJ1-5; the D call TRBD1 from the table was never checked on the DNA. TRBV21-1 has pseudogene status. The CDR3 loop spans 16 amino acids. The CDR3 sequence is CANYRPGQFENQPQHF. CDR3 nucleotide sequence: TGTGCCAACTATCGTCCGGGACAATTCGAGAACCAGCCCCAGCATTTT.

V is TRBV28 and J is TRBJ2-7, with 7 bases that match TRBD2. The length of the CDR3 is 15 residues. Per germline, CDR1 MDHEN and CDR2 SYDVKM. The V gene end was trimmed by 4 bases and the J gene end by 5 bases; junction bases not matched to a gene: 11. CDR3 amino acids: CASSWGLHSSHEQYF. The CDR3 DNA is TGTGCCAGCAGTTGGGGACTACATTCTTCTCACGAGCAGTACTTC.

V usage is TRBV4-2 and J usage is TRBJ2-7; 9 nucleotides agree with TRBD1. CDR3 size: 17 residues. The germline gives CDR1 LGHNA, CDR2 YNFKEQ. The V gene end was trimmed by 0 bases and the J gene end by 4 bases; junction bases not matched to a gene: 10. CDR3 amino acids: CASSQEETGTGSYEQYF. The CDR3 coding sequence is TGTGCCAGCAGCCAAGAAGAAACCGGGACAGGGTCATACGAGCAGTACTTC.

This clone showed up just a few times. The chain recombines TRBV28 with TRBJ2-1, with unresolved D. The CDR3 covers 13 residues. The germline CDR1 and CDR2 sequences are MDHEN and SYDVKM. Between the trimmed V and J ends, which lost 7 bases and 5 bases, there was a span of 12 bases. For the CDR3, the DNA is TGTGCCAGCATGTTATTACCAGACAATGAGCAGTTCTTC. Protein product: CASMLLPDNEQFF. Complete variable domain (other parts from reference TRBV28 and TRBJ2-1): DVKVTQSSRYLVKRTGEKVFLECVQDMDHENMFWYRQDPGLGLRLIYFSYDVKMKEKGDIPEGYSVSREKKERFSLILESASTNQTSMYLCASMLLPDNEQFFGPGTRLTVL.